What follows describes a single T cell receptor (beta chain). This sample is part of a study of blood T cell repertoires in COVID-19. Study information: Samples representing acute and convalescent COVID-19 were sourced from the United States, Italy and Spain.

In the source study's methods: Amplification with reference gene primers provided the estimates of nucleated cell counts. Sequenced by immunoSEQ multiplex PCR; TCRdb stores in-frame clones only, minus some. For V, J and clone size, that table is used; D and trimming come from the DNA. This table holds over 350,000 clones, nearly 90% found once. The CDR3 is 15 amino acids. CDR1 and CDR2 from the germline V gene are SGHAT and FQNNGV. The V gene lost 5 bases and the J gene lost 4 bases, with 16 bases spanning the gap. The receptor was derived from a woman younger than 35 with acute COVID-19. The chain recombines TRBV11-2 with TRBJ2-3, with a possible D match to TRBD1 (5 bases). Sequencing was performed on PBMCs or T cells enriched from blood (not recorded which). The CDR3 DNA sequence: TGTGCCAGCAGCGTCATGCAGGGCTCGTCAGATACGCAGTATTTT. Amino acid sequence: CASSVMQGSSDTQYF.